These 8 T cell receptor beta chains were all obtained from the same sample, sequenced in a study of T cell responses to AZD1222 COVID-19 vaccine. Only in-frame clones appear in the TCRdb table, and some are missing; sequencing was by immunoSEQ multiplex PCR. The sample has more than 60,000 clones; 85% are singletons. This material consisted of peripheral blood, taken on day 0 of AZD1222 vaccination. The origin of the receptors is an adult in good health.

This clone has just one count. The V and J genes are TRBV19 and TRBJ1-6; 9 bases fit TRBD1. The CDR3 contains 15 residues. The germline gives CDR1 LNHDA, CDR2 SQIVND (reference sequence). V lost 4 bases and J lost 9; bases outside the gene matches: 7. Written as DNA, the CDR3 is TGTGCCAGTAGTACCGGGACAGGGTCTCGTTCACCCCTCCACTTT. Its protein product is CASSTGTGSRSPLHF.

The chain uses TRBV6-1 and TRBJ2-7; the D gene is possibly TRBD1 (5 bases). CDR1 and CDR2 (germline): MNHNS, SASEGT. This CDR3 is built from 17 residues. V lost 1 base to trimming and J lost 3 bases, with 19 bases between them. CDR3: CASSEVLRNRNLYEQYF. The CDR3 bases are TGTGCCAGCAGTGAAGTACTAAGGAACAGGAACCTCTACGAGCAGTACTTC.

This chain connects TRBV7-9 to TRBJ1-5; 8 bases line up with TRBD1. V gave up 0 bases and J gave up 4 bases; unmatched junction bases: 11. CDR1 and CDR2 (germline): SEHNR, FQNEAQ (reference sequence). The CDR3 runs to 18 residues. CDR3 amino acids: CASSLAVGTGRRNQPQHF. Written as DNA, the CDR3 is TGTGCCAGCAGCTTAGCAGTCGGGACAGGTAGACGAAATCAGCCCCAGCATTTT.

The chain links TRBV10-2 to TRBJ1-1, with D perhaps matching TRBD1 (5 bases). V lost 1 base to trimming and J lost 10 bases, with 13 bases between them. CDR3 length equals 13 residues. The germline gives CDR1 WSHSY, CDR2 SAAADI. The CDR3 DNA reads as TGCGCCAGCAGTGAGTTGGGACTCGCGGCAGCTTTCTTT. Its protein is CASSELGLAAAFF.

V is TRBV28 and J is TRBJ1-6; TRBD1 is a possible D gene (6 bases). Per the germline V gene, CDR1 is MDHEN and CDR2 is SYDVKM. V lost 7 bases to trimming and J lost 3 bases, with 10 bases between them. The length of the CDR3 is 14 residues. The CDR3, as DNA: TGTGCCAGCACAGGACAGCTCTATAATTCACCCCTCCACTTT. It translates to CASTGQLYNSPLHF.

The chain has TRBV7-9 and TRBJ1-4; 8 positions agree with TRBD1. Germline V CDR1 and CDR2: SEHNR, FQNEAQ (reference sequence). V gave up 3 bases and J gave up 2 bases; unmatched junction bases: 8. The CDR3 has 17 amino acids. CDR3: CASSFPQGDGTNEKLFF. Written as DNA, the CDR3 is TGTGCCAGCAGCTTTCCACAGGGGGACGGGACTAATGAAAAACTGTTTTTT.

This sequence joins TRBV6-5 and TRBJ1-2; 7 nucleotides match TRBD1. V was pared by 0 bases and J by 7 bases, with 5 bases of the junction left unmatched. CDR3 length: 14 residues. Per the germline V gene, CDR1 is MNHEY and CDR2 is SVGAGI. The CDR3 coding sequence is TGTGCCAGCAGTTACTCTACCGGGACAGCTGGCTACACCTTC. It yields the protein CASSYSTGTAGYTF.

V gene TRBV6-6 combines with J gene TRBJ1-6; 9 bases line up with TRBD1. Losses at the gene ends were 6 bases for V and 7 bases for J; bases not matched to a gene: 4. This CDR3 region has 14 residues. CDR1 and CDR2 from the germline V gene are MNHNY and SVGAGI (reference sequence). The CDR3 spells CASSRDRVNSPLHF. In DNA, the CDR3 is TGTGCCAGCAGCCGGGACAGGGTAAATTCACCCCTCCACTTT.